Shown below are 11 T cell receptor beta chains from a single sample sequenced in a study of immune cell composition in non-small cell lung cancer (dated by TCRdb to 2016 to 2017). The library came from the immunoSEQ multiplex PCR assay. TCRdb retrieved this table from immuneACCESS and kept in-frame rearrangements only. Not all clones are present; in checked studies, unresolved V genes account for under half, and no reason is known for the remainder. The sample records several thousand clones, around four fifths of which are singletons. The ten top clones hold roughly an eighth of the sample. Normal lung samples came from the same patient and consisted of non-adjacent lung tissue collected as far from the tumour as possible, at a distance of at least 3 cm. Sequenced input: non-adjacent lung tissue. The source of these receptors is a human donor with non-small cell lung cancer.

J is TRBJ2-5 and V is TRBV29-1, with D uncertain. Trimming removed 5 bases from V and 0 bases from J, with 1 base in between. Looked up from germline, CDR1 is SQVTM and CDR2 is ANQGSEA. There are 10 residues in the CDR3. The CDR3 sequence is CSVYQETQYF. Written as DNA, the CDR3 is TGCAGCGTTTACCAAGAGACCCAGTACTTC. The complete variable domain, with remaining parts taken from reference TRBV29-1 and TRBJ2-5, reads SAVISQKPSRDICQRGTSLTIQCQVDSQVTMMFWYRQQPGQSLTLIATANQGSEATYESGFVIDKFPISRPNLTFSTLTVSNMSPEDSSIYLCSVYQETQYFGPGTRLLVL.

The sample holds a few counts of this clone. One end of the junction varies from germline; a read error may be responsible. The chain carries TRBV5-4 and TRBJ2-7; a possible D gene is TRBD2 (7 bases). CDR1 SGHNT and CDR2 YYREEE come from the germline V gene (reference sequence). CDR3 length: 16 amino acids. Here the CDR3 DNA reads TGCGCCAGCAGCCAAGATTTGGGGGGGGGCTACTCCGAGCAGTACTTC. It yields the protein CASSQDLGGGYSEQYF.

The chain carries TRBV27 and TRBJ1-1, with 9 bases lining up with TRBD1. After removal of 5 bases from V and 4 bases from J, the junction contained 8 bases not matched to a gene. The CDR3 is made up of 15 amino acids. Germline V gene sequence: CDR1 MNHEY, CDR2 SMNVEV (reference sequence). CDR3 nucleotide sequence: TGTGCCAGCAGTCCCCTGGGACAGGGACGCACTGAAGCTTTCTTT. Protein: CASSPLGQGRTEAFF.

This chain links TRBV4-3 with TRBJ1-6; TRBD1 agrees at 8 bases. V trimming: 1 base; J trimming: 4 bases; junction bases outside the gene matches: 6. The CDR3 extends over 17 amino acids. Germline values: CDR1 LGHNA, CDR2 YSLEER. The CDR3 reads CASSQASTGGYNSPLHF. The CDR3 nucleotides are TGCGCCAGCAGCCAAGCAAGCACAGGGGGTTATAATTCACCCCTCCACTTT.

The J gene is TRBJ2-7, the V gene TRBV6-5, with 10 bases that match TRBD2. The CDR3 is 15 residues long. With V trimmed by 2 bases and J by 6 bases, 7 bases remained unmatched. Germline CDR1 and CDR2: MNHEY and SVGAGI. Here the CDR3 DNA reads TGTGCCAGCAGTTACGCTGGGACTAGCGCCTTCGAGCAGTACTTC. Translating gives CASSYAGTSAFEQYF.

V gene TRBV6-5 combines with J gene TRBJ1-4, with D uncertain. The CDR3 runs to 14 residues. Germline CDR1 and CDR2: MNHEY and SVGAGI. Trimming took off 4 bases at V and 7 bases at J, with 13 bases between the two ends. The CDR3 loop is CASSSRVSGEKLFF. The DNA of the CDR3 is TGTGCCAGCAGTTCCAGAGTTAGCGGTGAAAAACTGTTTTTT.

CDR3 region: CASSLRGGMNTEAFF. Here the CDR3 DNA reads TGTGCCAGCAGCTTGAGGGGGGGCATGAACACTGAAGCTTTCTTT. The J gene is TRBJ1-1, the V gene TRBV5-6; D is possibly TRBD1 (6 bases). V was clipped by 1 base and J by 0 bases, with 10 bases between them. The germline CDR1 and CDR2 sequences are SGHDT and YYEEEE. The CDR3 is 15 amino acids.

The genes are TRBV18 and TRBJ1-3, with D maybe TRBD1 (5 bases). V lost 2 bases to trimming and J lost 4 bases, with 6 bases between them. The germline V gene encodes CDR1 KGHSH and CDR2 LQKENI. The CDR3 has 13 residues. The CDR3 DNA reads as TGTGCCAGCTCACCAGGGGGAGGAAACACCATATATTTT. It specifies CASSPGGGNTIYF.

V and J are TRBV29-1 and TRBJ1-1, with a possible D match to TRBD1 (6 bases). This CDR3 spans 13 amino acids. The germline gives CDR1 SQVTM, CDR2 ANQGSEA. V lost 5 bases and J lost 3, with 13 bases in between. CDR3 amino acids: CSVLRQDYTEAFF. The CDR3 DNA reads TGCAGCGTTCTCCGACAGGATTACACTGAAGCTTTCTTT.

The chain is built from TRBV27 and TRBJ1-2; TRBD1 might be the D (6 bases). Germline-derived CDR1 and CDR2 are MNHEY and SMNVEV (reference sequence). V was pared by 1 base and J by 5 bases, with 17 bases between. The CDR3 sequence is 16 residues long. Written as DNA, the CDR3 is TGTGCCAGCAGTTTATACGCTAGGACAGAAGTATATGGCTACACCTTC. Translation gives CASSLYARTEVYGYTF.

The chain recombines TRBV5-5 with TRBJ1-4; D gene ambiguous. Germline V gives CDR1 SGHKS, CDR2 YYEKEE (reference sequence). Trimming cost V 4 bases and J 6 bases, with 16 bases left between them. The CDR3 is 15 residues long. As DNA, the CDR3 is TGTGCCAGCAGCGACTCACCTAACCCCCATGAAAAACTGTTTTTT. Protein product: CASSDSPNPHEKLFF.